This TCR beta chain was sequenced in a study of control samples from healthy donors and cancer patients. The data were produced by immunoSEQ multiplex PCR, yet TCRdb's version contains in-frame clones alone and is incomplete. The sample lists some 120,000 clones, 85% to 95% occurring once. CDR1 and CDR2 (germline): MDHEN, SYDVKM. V was clipped by 3 bases and J by 0 bases, with 8 bases between them. CDR3 size: 14 residues. The sample consisted of blood. This sequence was found in a man younger than 40 in good health. This chain connects TRBV28 to TRBJ1-2; D is undetermined. CDR3 loop: CASSLDGTNYGYTF. CDR3 DNA sequence: TGTGCCAGCAGTTTGGACGGGACTAACTATGGCTACACCTTC.